The 32 T cell receptor beta chains below come from one sample, sequenced in a study of PD-1 blockade in classical Hodgkin lymphoma. Time point here: newly diagnosed, previously untreated cHL patient sample. Investigators isolated CD4+ T cells from thawed PBMCs through magnetic negative selection. Repertoires were generated with immunoSEQ multiplex PCR, while TCRdb's copy carries only in-frame clones and drops some. The sample comprises around 16,000 clones, more than 70% of which are singletons, and 0.84% rests with the top ten. Sequences were obtained from CD4+ T cells from blood. The source of these receptors is a human donor with classical Hodgkin lymphoma.

The CDR3 DNA sequence: TGTGCCAGTAGTGCTTTGAACAGGGGGCGTTCGGGAAACACCATATATTTT. This codes for CASSALNRGRSGNTIYF. The chain joins TRBV19 to TRBJ1-3; 9 bases line up with TRBD1. The CDR3 loop spans 17 amino acids. The V gene end was trimmed by 5 bases and the J gene end by 4 bases; junction bases not matched to a gene: 12. Germline CDR1 reads LNHDA; CDR2 reads SQIVND (reference sequence).

The chain is built from TRBV7-2 and TRBJ2-5; 7 positions agree with TRBD2. The CDR3 extends over 17 amino acids. The trim removed 1 base at V and 7 bases at J, leaving 15 bases unmatched. Germline CDR1 SGHTA, CDR2 FQGNSA. The CDR3 DNA sequence: TGTGCCAGCAGCTTAGTGCTAGCGGAAACCAAGAGTAGGACCCAGTACTTC. It specifies CASSLVLAETKSRTQYF. Full variable domain (outside the CDR3, taken from reference TRBV7-2 and TRBJ2-5): GAGVSQSPSNKVTEKGKDVELRCDPISGHTALYWYRQSLGQGLEFLIYFQGNSAPDKSGLPSDRFSAERTGGSVSTLTIQRTQQEDSAVYLCASSLVLAETKSRTQYFGPGTRLLVL.

The chain uses TRBV19 and TRBJ1-2; the D gene is possibly TRBD1 (6 bases). The CDR3 loop spans 16 amino acids. The ends were cut back, 3 bases at V and 0 bases at J, with 14 bases in the middle. CDR1 is LNHDA and CDR2 is SQIVND in the germline V gene (reference sequence). This chain's CDR3 is CASSMAGTPTNYGYTF. The CDR3, as DNA: TGTGCCAGTAGTATGGCAGGGACACCTACTAACTATGGCTACACCTTC.

J is TRBJ1-4 and V is TRBV5-8; the match to TRBD1 covers 7 bases. V shed 4 bases and J 3 bases; nucleotides not matched to a gene: 6. The CDR3 spans 15 residues. Germline-derived CDR1 and CDR2 are SGHTS and YDEGEE. The CDR3 DNA reads TGTGCCAGCAGCGGAACCGGGACAGCTAATGAAAAACTGTTTTTT. It codes for CASSGTGTANEKLFF. The full variable domain, rest sourced from reference TRBV5-8 and TRBJ1-4, is EAGVTQSPTHLIKTRGQQATLRCSPISGHTSVYWYQQALGLGLQFLLWYDEGEERNRGNFPPRFSGRQFPNYSSELNVNALELEDSALYLCASSGTGTANEKLFFGSGTQLSVL.

Comment on this clone: At one boundary the junction diverges from the germline segment, which might be a read error. The chain carries TRBV19 and TRBJ1-3; 8 nucleotides agree with TRBD1. The CDR3 length is 15 residues. The germline V gene encodes CDR1 LNHDA and CDR2 SQIVND (reference sequence). As DNA, the CDR3 is TGTGCCAGTAGTGACAGGGGAGGATCTGGAAGCACCATATATTTT. Its translation is CASSDRGGSGSTIYF.

V gene TRBV28 combines with J gene TRBJ1-1; no reliable D call. The CDR3 contains 14 residues. Per germline, CDR1 MDHEN and CDR2 SYDVKM. V lost 2 bases and J 6 bases, leaving 13 bases between the germline ends. The CDR3 region is CASSLRGRRAEAFF. The CDR3 DNA reads as TGTGCCAGCAGTTTACGGGGAAGGCGCGCTGAAGCTTTCTTT.

This chain links TRBV7-6 with TRBJ1-2, with unresolved D. CDR1 is SGHVS and CDR2 is FNYEAQ in the germline V gene. There are 14 residues in the CDR3. Trimming shortened V by 3 bases and J by 5 bases, and 13 bases separated the two germline ends. The DNA of the CDR3 is TGTGCCAGCAGCTTCGACCCGGGCCTTTATGGCTACACCTTC. Residues: CASSFDPGLYGYTF. Complete variable domain (other parts from reference TRBV7-6 and TRBJ1-2): GAGVSQSPRYKVTKRGQDVALRCDPISGHVSLYWYRQALGQGPEFLTYFNYEAQQDKSGLPNDRFSAERPEGSISTLTIQRTEQRDSAMYRCASSFDPGLYGYTFGSGTRLTVV.

This chain connects TRBV28 to TRBJ1-5, with no clear D. Per the germline V gene, CDR1 is MDHEN and CDR2 is SYDVKM. Trimming pared 2 bases from V and 2 bases from J, leaving 4 bases between. The CDR3 totals 13 residues. The CDR3 spells CASSLVGNQPQHF. The CDR3 DNA reads TGTGCCAGCAGTTTAGTCGGCAATCAGCCCCAGCATTTT.

This chain joins TRBV2 and TRBJ1-5; D ambiguous. Germline CDR1 and CDR2: SNHLY and FYNNEI. The CDR3 loop spans 15 amino acids. Trimming removed 6 bases at V and 3 bases at J, with 15 bases between. The DNA for the CDR3 is TGTGCCAGCAGACTCCAGGCGGGCGCCAATCAGCCCCAGCATTTT. Its translation: CASRLQAGANQPQHF.

The J gene is TRBJ2-5, the V gene TRBV7-3; perhaps TRBD1 as D (5 bases). This CDR3 region has 13 residues. V was pared by 5 bases and J by 4 bases, with 11 bases between. From germline, CDR1 is SGHTA and CDR2 FQGTGA. The CDR3 loop reads CASSPDRGETQYF. Written as DNA, the CDR3 is TGTGCCAGCAGCCCTGACAGAGGAGAGACCCAGTACTTC.

The CDR3 DNA is TGTGCCAGCAGCTTCCGGCTCAACACTGAAGCTTTCTTT. As protein: CASSFRLNTEAFF. V gene TRBV7-8 combines with J gene TRBJ1-1; D gene ambiguous. This CDR3 has 13 amino acids. V gave up 3 bases and J gave up 2 bases, with 7 bases separating them. Germline V gene sequence: CDR1 SGHVS, CDR2 FQNEAQ.

The V call is TRBV5-1, the J call TRBJ2-5; 12 bases align to TRBD1. CDR1 and CDR2 from the germline V gene are SGHRS and YFSETQ. The V and J ends lost 4 bases and 4 bases, in that order; junction bases with no gene match: 11. The CDR3 consists of 17 residues. The CDR3 DNA reads TGCGCCAGCAGCATGACCGGGACAGGGGGCATTGGAGAGACCCAGTACTTC. As protein: CASSMTGTGGIGETQYF.

In regard to this clone: Germline is not matched at one junction end, which may reflect a read error. The chain couples TRBV6-1 to TRBJ1-3; no clear D. Germline CDR1 MNHNS, CDR2 SASEGT. The CDR3 contains 15 residues. CDR3 nucleotide sequence: TGTGCCAGCAATGAAGTCACCTACTCTGGAAACACCATATATTTT. Encoded protein: CASNEVTYSGNTIYF.

The chain is built from TRBV9 and TRBJ2-5; possibly TRBD1 or TRBD2 for D (5 bases each). Trimming stripped 6 bases from V and 0 bases from J, with 9 bases between. The CDR3 is 13 residues long. The germline CDR1 and CDR2 sequences are SGDLS and YYNGEE. The CDR3 DNA reads as TGTGCCAGCAACAGGCGGGACCAAGAGACCCAGTACTTC. This encodes CASNRRDQETQYF.

The chain joins TRBV29-1 to TRBJ1-4; D may be TRBD1 (6 bases). The CDR3 has 14 amino acids. The V gene's germline CDR1 is SQVTM and CDR2 ANQGSEA. V dropped 7 bases and J dropped 5 bases, with 17 bases sitting between them. As DNA, the CDR3 is TGCAGCGCTACTTTACAGGGAAGGAATGAAAAACTGTTTTTT. Translation gives CSATLQGRNEKLFF.

V and J are TRBV7-3 and TRBJ1-5, with D perhaps TRBD1 (5 bases). The CDR3 sequence is 22 residues long. Germline V lookup: CDR1 SGHTA, CDR2 FQGTGA. V was pared by 3 bases and J by 0 bases, with 30 bases between. The DNA of the CDR3 is TGTGCCAGCAGCTTTCGGTCTAGGGGACGCCACTCCCCCCCGTATAGCAATCAGCCCCAGCATTTT. Translating it yields CASSFRSRGRHSPPYSNQPQHF. The full variable domain, with the rest looked up from reference TRBV7-3 and TRBJ1-5, is GAGVSQTPSNKVTEKGKYVELRCDPISGHTALYWYRQSLGQGPEFLIYFQGTGAADDSGLPNDRFFAVRPEGSVSTLKIQRTERGDSAVYLCASSFRSRGRHSPPYSNQPQHFGDGTRLSIL.

The V gene is TRBV9, the J gene TRBJ2-2; D gene uncertain. CDR1 SGDLS and CDR2 YYNGEE come from the germline V gene. Trimming stripped 1 base from V and 0 bases from J, with 4 bases between. This CDR3 spans 14 amino acids. The CDR3, as DNA: TGTGCCAGCAGCGTACACCCGAACACCGGGGAGCTGTTTTTT. Translating gives CASSVHPNTGELFF.

This clone has only one observation. This sequence joins TRBV9 and TRBJ2-7, with 16 bases fitting TRBD2. The CDR3 spans 21 residues. Germline CDR1 is SGDLS and CDR2 is YYNGEE. Trimming took 3 bases from V and 5 from J; bases not matched to a gene: 20. CDR3: CASSESYGGPGLAGGFHEQYF. The CDR3 bases are TGTGCCAGCAGCGAAAGTTACGGGGGGCCGGGACTAGCGGGAGGGTTCCACGAGCAGTACTTC.

This chain links TRBV11-2 with TRBJ1-2, with D possibly matching TRBD1 (5 bases). The length of the CDR3 is 15 residues. The V gene lost 1 base and the J gene lost 2 bases, with 11 bases spanning the gap. The germline V gene has CDR1 SGHAT and CDR2 FQNNGV. CDR3 nucleotides: TGTGCCAGCAGCTTAGTAGGGGATGGCAACTATGGCTACACCTTC. Amino acids: CASSLVGDGNYGYTF.

This rearrangement joins TRBV11-2 to TRBJ2-3, with D possibly being TRBD1 (5 bases). Germline assignment: CDR1 SGHAT and CDR2 FQNNGV. The V end lost 5 bases, the J end lost 2 bases, and 14 bases lay between the germline ends. The CDR3 spans 15 residues. CDR3 in amino acids: CASSPPGPYTDTQYF. The CDR3 bases are TGTGCCAGCAGCCCTCCAGGGCCTTACACAGATACGCAGTATTTT. The full variable domain, rest sourced from reference TRBV11-2 and TRBJ2-3, is EAGVAQSPRYKIIEKRQSVAFWCNPISGHATLYWYQQILGQGPKLLIQFQNNGVVDDSQLPKDRFSAERLKGVDSTLKIQPAKLEDSAVYLCASSPPGPYTDTQYFGPGTRLTVL.

J is TRBJ1-6 and V is TRBV19; D unclear. This CDR3 is built from 14 residues. Germline CDR1 LNHDA, CDR2 SQIVND (reference sequence). The V end lost 5 bases, the J end lost 8 bases, and 13 bases lay between the germline ends. This chain's CDR3 is CASSSQHRYSPLHF. As DNA, the CDR3 is TGTGCCAGTAGTTCGCAACATCGGTATTCACCCCTCCACTTT.

The chain recombines TRBV7-2 with TRBJ2-7; D call uncertain. CDR3 length equals 11 residues. Trimming cost V 5 bases and J 3 bases, with 5 bases left between them. CDR1 and CDR2 from the germline V gene are SGHTA and FQGNSA. The CDR3 bases are TGTGCCAGCAGCCCCAACTACGAGCAGTACTTC. Amino acids: CASSPNYEQYF.

This chain links TRBV30 with TRBJ1-1; D not resolved. This CDR3 spans 10 amino acids. CDR1 is GTSNPN, CDR2 SVGIG, per germline (reference sequence). V gave up 4 bases and J gave up 9 bases, with 9 bases separating them. The CDR3 loop reads CAWIRRKAFF. DNA of the CDR3: TGTGCCTGGATCCGCAGGAAAGCTTTCTTT.

This clone was seen just once. The V call is TRBV5-8, the J call TRBJ1-5, with 9 positions matching TRBD1. Germline CDR1 and CDR2: SGHTS and YDEGEE. V lost 1 base, J lost 11 bases, and 7 bases stayed unmatched. CDR3 length equals 14 residues. As DNA, the CDR3 is TGTGCCAGCAGCTTGCAACAGGGGGCCCTGTCCCAGCATTTT. Residues: CASSLQQGALSQHF.

This chain joins TRBV28 and TRBJ2-7; TRBD1 might be the D (5 bases). This CDR3 comprises 13 residues. With 4 bases removed from V and 2 bases from J, the gap between germline ends came to 9 bases. The germline gives CDR1 MDHEN, CDR2 SYDVKM. DNA for the CDR3: TGTGCCAGCAGTTCCGGACAAACCTACGAGCAGTACTTC. Amino acid sequence: CASSSGQTYEQYF.

This clone has only one observation. The rearrangement joins TRBV28 to TRBJ1-2; D unclear. The CDR3 runs to 15 residues. Germline-derived CDR1 and CDR2 are MDHEN and SYDVKM. Trimming cost V 4 bases and J 0 bases, with 12 bases left between them. CDR3 amino acids: CASSSYGGTNYGYTF. The CDR3 nucleotides are TGTGCCAGCAGTTCCTATGGAGGGACTAACTATGGCTACACCTTC.

Here the CDR3 DNA reads TGTGCCAGTTCGAAACAGGTCCAAGAGACCCAGTACTTC. Translation: CASSKQVQETQYF. This sequence joins TRBV19 and TRBJ2-5; a weak D match, TRBD1 (5 bases). V gave up 8 bases and J gave up 1 base, with 11 bases separating them. Germline CDR1 LNHDA, CDR2 SQIVND (reference sequence). The CDR3 sequence is 13 residues long.

The V and J genes are TRBV5-8 and TRBJ2-7; D not resolved. Trimming pared 5 bases from V and 7 bases from J, leaving 16 bases between. Germline loops: CDR1 SGHTS, CDR2 YDEGEE. The CDR3 contains 13 residues. For the CDR3, the DNA is TGTGCCAGCAGTGAGGCGAGTTTAGGGGAGCAGTACTTC. It specifies CASSEASLGEQYF.

The genes are TRBV28 and TRBJ2-6, with no clear D. The CDR3 has 16 amino acids. The V end lost 6 bases, the J end lost 1 base, and 13 bases lay between the germline ends. CDR1 and CDR2 from the germline V gene are MDHEN and SYDVKM. As DNA, the CDR3 is TGTGCCAGCAGGCCACTCAGGAGATCTGGGGCCAACGTCCTGACTTTC. It translates to CASRPLRRSGANVLTF.

The chain uses TRBV7-2 and TRBJ2-7; D perhaps matches TRBD2 (6 bases). Germline lookup yields CDR1 SGHTA and CDR2 FQGNSA. This CDR3 spans 14 amino acids. Deletions cut 5 bases from V and 0 bases from J, with 11 bases between. The CDR3 sequence: CASSPDYSSYEQYF. The CDR3 nucleotides are TGTGCCAGCAGCCCGGACTATAGCTCCTACGAGCAGTACTTC.

The chain carries TRBV5-1 and TRBJ2-7; the match to TRBD1 covers 7 bases. The germline V gene has CDR1 SGHRS and CDR2 YFSETQ. The V gene end was trimmed by 1 base and the J gene end by 7 bases; junction bases not matched to a gene: 11. The CDR3 runs to 15 residues. The CDR3 nucleotides are TGCGCCAGCAGCTTGTTAGGGGACAGCTCCCTAGAGCAGTACTTC. Its translation: CASSLLGDSSLEQYF. The full variable domain, in which reference TRBV5-1 and TRBJ2-7 provide the parts outside the CDR3, is KAGVTQTPRYLIKTRGQQVTLSCSPISGHRSVSWYQQTPGQGLQFLFEYFSETQRNKGNFPGRFSGRQFSNSRSEMNVSTLELGDSALYLCASSLLGDSSLEQYFGPGTRLTVT.

This clone was seen a handful of times. The chain uses TRBV10-1 and TRBJ1-5; D remains ambiguous. Germline-derived CDR1 and CDR2 are WNHNN and SYGVQD (reference sequence). Trimming shortened V by 9 bases and J by 4 bases, and 19 bases separated the two germline ends. The CDR3 has 15 amino acids. The CDR3 spells CARAPRAYGNQPQHF. The CDR3 DNA follows: TGCGCCAGAGCACCGAGGGCGTACGGTAATCAGCCCCAGCATTTT.